The following is a T cell receptor beta chain sequence with its context. Trimming removed 8 bases at V and 6 bases at J, with 17 bases between. The CDR3 extends over 14 amino acids. The sample originates from a study of shared clonotypes between healthy human individuals. Researchers sequenced unsorted PBMC DNA using ten immunoSEQ deep assay plates. Libraries were prepared by immunoSEQ multiplex PCR; TCRdb keeps only in-frame clonotypes and omits some of them. The data contain about 490,000 clones, about 79% of them singletons. The specimen was PBMCs. V and J are TRBV23-1 and TRBJ2-1, with D perhaps TRBD2 (7 bases). TRBV23-1 carries the ORF label, with uncertain function. The sequence came from a woman aged 40 to 49 in good health. Some clones in this sample may be carry-over from other donors' samples. The CDR3: CASGRGAVGNEQFF. CDR3 sequence (DNA): TGCGCCAGCGGGAGGGGGGCAGTCGGCAATGAGCAGTTCTTC.